This TCR beta chain was identified in a study of T cell repertoires in cytomegalovirus infection. TCRdb processed the reads anew with MiXCR; each CDR3 protein has one entry. This table holds 480,000 or so distinct CDR3 sequences, about 10% found once. This clonotype turned up a few times. This CDR3 contains 13 residues. Per germline, CDR1 SQVTM and CDR2 ANQGSEA. V lost 5 bases and J 5 bases, leaving 15 bases between the germline ends. The sequenced sample consisted of PBMCs. V usage is TRBV29-1 and J usage is TRBJ1-1; no clear D. The sequence was collected from a human donor in good health (CMV status not recorded). Some clones in this sample may be carry-over from other donors' samples. As DNA, the CDR3 is TGCAGCGTTCTGCACAGCGAAAGGACTGAAGCTTTCTTT. Translation: CSVLHSERTEAFF.